A single sample is the source of the 14 T cell receptor beta chains below, sequenced in a study of technical replicates of blood from a few donors. TCRdb's copy holds only in-frame clones and misses some; the assay was immunoSEQ multiplex PCR. The profile shows tens of thousands of clones, around 92% of them singletons. Material for sequencing was T cells isolated from PBMCs. These receptor sequences come from a human donor in good health.

The V and J genes are TRBV18 and TRBJ1-3; D gene unclear. The CDR3 is 17 amino acids. The germline CDR1 and CDR2 sequences are KGHSH and LQKENI. V lost 3 bases and J lost 0, with 15 bases in between. In nucleotides, the CDR3 is TGTGCCAGCTCACCGGGAGGAGGGTTGAGCTCTGGAAACACCATATATTTT. Encoded protein: CASSPGGGLSSGNTIYF. The full variable domain, completed using reference TRBV18 and TRBJ1-3, is NAGVMQNPRHLVRRRGQEARLRCSPMKGHSHVYWYRQLPEEGLKFMVYLQKENIIDESGMPKERFSAEFPKEGPSILRIQQVVRGDSAAYFCASSPGGGLSSGNTIYFGEGSWLTVV.

V usage is TRBV6-1 and J usage is TRBJ2-1, with a tentative D call TRBD2 (5 bases). CDR3 length: 13 amino acids. Trimming shortened V by 1 base and J by 10 bases, and 11 bases separated the two germline ends. Germline CDR1 reads MNHNS; CDR2 reads SASEGT. The CDR3 protein is CASSEGLAYEQFF. As DNA, the CDR3 is TGTGCCAGCAGTGAAGGTCTAGCATACGAGCAGTTCTTC.

The rearrangement joins TRBV5-1 to TRBJ1-5; perhaps TRBD1 as D (6 bases). Germline assignment: CDR1 SGHRS and CDR2 YFSETQ. This CDR3 has 15 amino acids. Trimming cost V 0 bases and J 5 bases, with 12 bases left between them. This chain's CDR3 is CASSLVAGADQPQHF. CDR3 sequence (DNA): TGCGCCAGCAGCTTGGTGGCAGGGGCGGATCAGCCCCAGCATTTT.

V usage is TRBV6-6 and J usage is TRBJ2-2, with 7 bases identical to TRBD1. The CDR3 covers 15 residues. The V segment lost 6 bases and the J segment 0 bases; nucleotides outside the gene matches: 4. The germline gives CDR1 MNHNY, CDR2 SVGAGI (reference sequence). The CDR3 DNA is TGTGCCAGCAGGACGACAGGGTCGAACACCGGGGAGCTGTTTTTT. Protein sequence: CASRTTGSNTGELFF.

The chain is built from TRBV29-1 and TRBJ2-3; D might be TRBD2 (6 bases). This CDR3 region has 11 residues. CDR1 and CDR2 (germline): SQVTM, ANQGSEA. The V gene lost 4 bases and the J gene lost 6 bases, with 8 bases spanning the gap. Written as DNA, the CDR3 is TGCAGCGTTGGGGCGGGGGATACGCAGTATTTT. This sequence encodes CSVGAGDTQYF.

The V and J genes are TRBV5-1 and TRBJ2-3; D might be TRBD2 (6 bases). The CDR3 runs to 15 residues. Germline V gene lookup returns CDR1 SGHRS and CDR2 YFSETQ. Between the trimmed V and J ends, which lost 8 bases and 1 base, there was a span of 17 bases. Written as DNA, the CDR3 is TGCGCCAGTGGGGACTTGGGAGCGGGCACAGATACGCAGTATTTT. It encodes CASGDLGAGTDTQYF.

The chain employs TRBV6-1 and TRBJ2-5, with TRBD1 as a possible D gene (5 bases). V was clipped by 7 bases and J by 7 bases, with 13 bases between them. The CDR3 spans 12 residues. Germline CDR1 MNHNS, CDR2 SASEGT. The CDR3 nucleotides are TGTGCCAGCACCCGACAGCTAGGGACCCAGTACTTC. This gives the protein CASTRQLGTQYF.

The J gene is TRBJ1-4, the V gene TRBV10-2; D gene ambiguous. The V end lost 2 bases, the J end lost 8 bases, and 18 bases lay between the germline ends. CDR3 length equals 16 residues. The V gene's germline CDR1 is WSHSY and CDR2 SAAADI. The chain's CDR3 is CASSEPVEGGGEKLFF. The CDR3 coding sequence is TGCGCCAGCAGTGAGCCAGTGGAGGGCGGCGGGGAAAAACTGTTTTTT.

This clone was seen only a few times. This chain joins TRBV4-2 and TRBJ2-7; no clear D. V was clipped by 6 bases and J by 2 bases, with 5 bases between them. CDR1 LGHNA and CDR2 YNFKEQ come from the germline V gene. This CDR3 region has 11 residues. CDR3 bases: TGTGCCAGCAGTCAGGCCTACGAGCAGTACTTC. It encodes CASSQAYEQYF.

The chain recombines TRBV14 with TRBJ2-1, with 13 bases aligning to TRBD2. CDR3 size: 15 residues. V lost 0 bases to trimming and J lost 12 bases; unmatched junction nucleotides: 5. Germline values: CDR1 SGHDN, CDR2 FVKESK. The CDR3 region is CASSQETSGGARQFF. CDR3 bases: TGTGCCAGCAGCCAAGAAACTAGCGGGGGGGCCAGGCAGTTCTTC.

J is TRBJ2-4 and V is TRBV27; D is undetermined. Germline assignment: CDR1 MNHEY and CDR2 SMNVEV (reference sequence). CDR3 length equals 14 residues. Trimming removed 2 bases from V and 3 bases from J, with 8 bases in between. The CDR3 sequence: CASSLTAGKNIQYF. Written as DNA, the CDR3 is TGTGCCAGCAGTTTAACCGCAGGCAAAAACATTCAGTACTTC.

This chain uses TRBV7-8 with TRBJ2-3; D gene unclear. CDR1 and CDR2 (germline): SGHVS, FQNEAQ. The germline V and J ends were trimmed by 1 base and 2 bases, with 7 bases remaining between them. There are 14 residues in the CDR3. The DNA for the CDR3 is TGTGCCAGCAGCTTAGTTATCTACACAGATACGCAGTATTTT. It is translated as CASSLVIYTDTQYF. The full variable domain, completed using reference TRBV7-8 and TRBJ2-3, is GAGVSQSPRYKVAKRGQDVALRCDPISGHVSLFWYQQALGQGPEFLTYFQNEAQLDKSGLPSDRFFAERPEGSVSTLKIQRTQQEDSAVYLCASSLVIYTDTQYFGPGTRLTVL.

The chain recombines TRBV7-9 with TRBJ2-1; tentatively, D is TRBD2 (7 bases). The CDR3 length is 16 residues. V was clipped by 5 bases and J by 4 bases, with 18 bases between them. Germline V gene sequence: CDR1 SEHNR, CDR2 FQNEAQ (reference sequence). DNA of the CDR3: TGTGCCAGCAGCCTCGGTGGGGGAGGGGGATACAATGAGCAGTTCTTC. This codes for CASSLGGGGGYNEQFF.

The genes are TRBV15 and TRBJ2-5; TRBD1 matches 8 bases. The V gene's germline CDR1 is LNHNV and CDR2 YYDKDF (reference sequence). This CDR3 region has 16 residues. Trimming took 1 base from V and 3 from J; bases not matched to a gene: 7. The CDR3 DNA reads as TGTGCCACCAGCAGAGGGGCAGACAGGGGAGAAGAGACCCAGTACTTC. This codes for CATSRGADRGEETQYF.